One and the same sample provided the 24 T cell receptor beta chains below, sequenced in a study of blood T cells in healthy people across ages. Alongside a J-beta primer mix, a sample-barcoded 5' primer served in a second PCR lasting 7 to 11 cycles. In TCRdb, the 5' RACE reads were re-called with MiXCR into one record per CDR3 protein. This sample has around 1,800,000 distinct CDR3 sequences, with approximately 39% found just once. What was sequenced was blood. The receptors originated from a human donor in good health.

This chain connects TRBV12-3 or TRBV12-4 to TRBJ1-2, with D unclear. The CDR3 length is 12 residues. Trimming shortened V by 6 bases and J by 8 bases, and 13 bases separated the two germline ends. CDR3 in amino acids: CASSHRQTGYTF. In DNA, the CDR3 is TGTGCCAGCAGCCACCGGCAGACAGGCTACACCTTC.

This rearrangement joins TRBV5-6 to TRBJ2-5, with D hard to call. The end of the DNA is better explained by TRBJ2-1, so the J call may be wrong. The CDR3 runs to 14 residues. CDR1 SGHDT and CDR2 YYEEEE come from the germline V gene. The DNA for the CDR3 is TGTGCCAGCAGCCCCCAGCGAGTCCAAGAGACCCAGTTCTTC. It yields the protein CASSPQRVQETQFF.

The rearrangement joins TRBV4-1 to TRBJ2-6; no clear D. Trimming cost V 0 bases and J 0 bases, with 9 bases left between them. CDR3 length: 17 residues. The germline V gene encodes CDR1 MGHRA and CDR2 YSYEKL. CDR3: CASSQDLIFSGANVLTF. The CDR3 DNA follows: TGCGCCAGCAGCCAAGATCTCATATTCTCTGGGGCCAACGTCCTGACTTTC.

The rearrangement joins TRBV4-3 to TRBJ2-7, with a weak D call TRBD2 (5 bases). Per germline, CDR1 LGHNA and CDR2 YSLEER. V lost 4 bases and J 2 bases, leaving 15 bases between the germline ends. This CDR3 is 15 amino acids long. In DNA form, the CDR3 reads TGCGCCAGCAGCCCCCTGAATAGCGACCCCTACGAGCAGTACTTC. This sequence encodes CASSPLNSDPYEQYF.

The chain links TRBV4-1 to TRBJ2-1; TRBD2 is a possible D gene (5 bases). Germline values: CDR1 MGHRA, CDR2 YSYEKL. CDR3 length: 15 amino acids. Deletions cut 1 base from V and 1 base from J, with 8 bases between. CDR3 DNA sequence: TGCGCCAGCAGCCAAGCTCCGGGGTCCTACAATGAGCAGTTCTTC. It translates to CASSQAPGSYNEQFF.

The CDR3 reads CSASLDSNEKLFF. CDR3 DNA sequence: TGCAGTGCTAGCCTTGACAGTAATGAAAAACTGTTTTTT. This rearrangement joins TRBV20-1 to TRBJ1-4, with D possibly matching TRBD1 (5 bases). Germline CDR1 and CDR2: DFQATT and SNEGSKA (reference sequence). Trimming cost V 3 bases and J 4 bases, with 9 bases left between them. The CDR3 totals 13 residues.

The genes are TRBV24-1 and TRBJ2-5; tentatively, D is TRBD1 (5 bases). This CDR3 contains 12 residues. CDR1 is KGHDR, CDR2 SFDVKD, per germline. V was trimmed by 4 bases and J by 4 bases, leaving 6 bases between them. CDR3: CATSERGETQYF. CDR3 nucleotide sequence: TGTGCCACCAGTGAAAGGGGAGAGACCCAGTACTTC.

V usage is TRBV7-9 and J usage is TRBJ2-5; 8 bases map to TRBD2. The length of the CDR3 is 14 residues. V was pared by 7 bases and J by 3 bases, with 7 bases of the junction left unmatched. Looked up from germline, CDR1 is SEHNR and CDR2 is FQNEAQ (reference sequence). CDR3 DNA sequence: TGTGCCAGCACCTACCGGGGGGGCGAAGAGACCCAGTACTTC. As protein: CASTYRGGEETQYF.

The chain uses TRBV20-1 and TRBJ1-2; 9 bases are shared with TRBD1. This CDR3 is built from 14 residues. CDR1 and CDR2 from the germline V gene are DFQATT and SNEGSKA (reference sequence). The trim removed 6 bases at V and 8 bases at J, leaving 13 bases unmatched. CDR3 DNA: TGCAGTGCCCTCCCGGCGGACAGGGGACACGGCTACACCTTC. Its translation is CSALPADRGHGYTF.

The chain recombines TRBV6-1 with TRBJ2-1; D is possibly TRBD1 or TRBD2 (5 bases each). Germline CDR1 and CDR2: MNHNS and SASEGT. V dropped 8 bases and J dropped 4 bases, with 12 bases sitting between them. The CDR3 contains 13 residues. CDR3 sequence: CASVRDAYNEQFF. CDR3 nucleotides: TGTGCCAGCGTCCGGGACGCTTACAATGAGCAGTTCTTC.

The V call is TRBV4-3, the J call TRBJ2-7, with 15 bases that match TRBD2. Germline assignment: CDR1 LGHNA and CDR2 YSLEER. The CDR3 covers 20 residues. The V gene end was trimmed by 1 base and the J gene end by 3 bases; junction bases not matched to a gene: 13. CDR3 coding DNA: TGCGCCAGCAGCCAAGGAGCTGGACTAGCGGGGGGGCCTCGGAGCTACGAGCAGTACTTC. Translating it yields CASSQGAGLAGGPRSYEQYF.

This clonotype was seen once. The chain recombines TRBV12-3 or TRBV12-4 with TRBJ1-2; 7 nucleotides agree with TRBD1. This CDR3 has 13 amino acids. The V and J ends lost 6 bases and 8 bases, in that order; junction bases with no gene match: 9. Written as DNA, the CDR3 is TGTGCCAGCAGGCCCTACAGGGGACGCGGCTACACCTTC. Translating it yields CASRPYRGRGYTF.

The rearrangement links TRBV20-1 to TRBJ2-3; weak D call: TRBD1 (6 bases). CDR1 and CDR2 from the germline V gene are DFQATT and SNEGSKA (reference sequence). This CDR3 is 14 amino acids long. V lost 5 bases to trimming and J lost 3 bases, with 15 bases between them. The CDR3 DNA reads as TGCAGTGCTGGCGACAGGTTTGGGACAGATACGCAGTATTTT. Amino acid sequence: CSAGDRFGTDTQYF.

This chain joins TRBV9 and TRBJ1-2, with D perhaps matching TRBD1 (5 bases). CDR3 size: 15 residues. V lost 0 bases to trimming and J lost 2 bases, with 11 bases between them. Germline V gives CDR1 SGDLS, CDR2 YYNGEE. CDR3 DNA: TGTGCCAGCAGCGTAGCAGGGCAGCTCAACTATGGCTACACCTTC. It yields the protein CASSVAGQLNYGYTF.

This clonotype was detected only a few times. This chain links TRBV30 with TRBJ2-1; 8 nucleotides agree with TRBD1. Germline CDR1 and CDR2: GTSNPN and SVGIG (reference sequence). The CDR3 has 13 amino acids. Trimming at V came to 0 bases and at J to 6 bases, leaving 1 base not matched to a gene. In DNA, the CDR3 is TGTGCCTGGAGTGTAACAGGGGGCAATGAGCAGTTCTTC. It codes for CAWSVTGGNEQFF. The full variable domain, rest sourced from reference TRBV30 and TRBJ2-1, is SQTIHQWPATLVQPVGSPLSLECTVEGTSNPNLYWYRQAAGRGLQLLFYSVGIGQISSEVPQNLSASRPQDRQFILSSKKLLLSDSGFYLCAWSVTGGNEQFFGPGTRLTVL.

J is TRBJ1-2 and V is TRBV3-1, with a possible D match to TRBD1 (6 bases). V gave up 0 bases and J gave up 7 bases, with 9 bases separating them. The CDR3 is 13 residues long. From germline, CDR1 is LGHDT and CDR2 YNNKEL (reference sequence). CDR3 DNA sequence: TGTGCCAGCAGCCAAGATGCCAGGGGTGGCTACACCTTC. Protein product: CASSQDARGGYTF. The complete variable domain, with remaining parts taken from reference TRBV3-1 and TRBJ1-2, reads DTAVSQTPKYLVTQMGNDKSIKCEQNLGHDTMYWYKQDSKKFLKIMFSYNNKELIINETVPNRFSPKSPDKAHLNLHINSLELGDSAVYFCASSQDARGGYTFGSGTRLTVV.

The table lists this clonotype with a few counts. CDR3: CSASRQFHEQYF. The DNA of the CDR3 is TGCAGTGCTAGTCGGCAGTTTCACGAGCAGTACTTC. The chain recombines TRBV20-1 with TRBJ2-5; D not resolved. Gene TRBJ2-7 matches the end of the DNA better, so the J call may be wrong. Per germline, CDR1 DFQATT and CDR2 SNEGSKA (reference sequence). CDR3 length equals 12 residues.

This chain connects TRBV7-2 to TRBJ1-2; 7 bases line up with TRBD1. The CDR3 runs 14 residues. The J segment lost 1 base and the V segment lost 5 bases, leaving 4 bases of the junction unmatched. Germline CDR1 reads SGHTA; CDR2 reads FQGNSA. Here the CDR3 reads CASSRDSHNYGYTF. The CDR3 DNA is TGTGCCAGCAGCCGGGACAGTCATAACTATGGCTACACCTTC.

The chain carries TRBV21-1 and TRBJ1-2. TRBV21-1 is a recognized pseudogene. The CDR3 has 14 amino acids. The CDR3 reads CASSKLVQGYGYTF. The DNA of the CDR3 is TGTGCCAGCAGCAAACTAGTCCAGGGCTATGGCTACACCTTC.

This clonotype was detected only a few times. This rearrangement joins TRBV29-1 to TRBJ2-1, with D hard to call. Looked up from germline, CDR1 is SQVTM and CDR2 is ANQGSEA. Deletions cut 4 bases from V and 8 bases from J, with 6 bases between. This CDR3 has 10 amino acids. CDR3 sequence reads: CSVGSDEQFF. As DNA, the CDR3 is TGCAGCGTTGGAAGTGATGAGCAGTTCTTC.

In the case of this clonotype: Its ends do not fully match the called genes, so a read error is possible. The chain has TRBV20-1 and TRBJ2-4, with D unresolved. Matching the DNA end better, TRBJ2-7 makes the J call doubtful. Germline V gene data show CDR1 as DFQATT and CDR2 as SNEGSKA (reference sequence). The CDR3 runs to 14 residues. The CDR3 sequence is CSARDIANYYEQYF. In nucleotides, the CDR3 is TGCAGTGCTCGAGACATAGCTAATTACTACGAGCAGTACTTC.

J is TRBJ1-2 and V is TRBV7-9, with D tentatively TRBD1 (6 bases). The V end was cut by 7 bases, the J end by 7 bases, with 16 bases between. Germline V gives CDR1 SEHNR, CDR2 FQNEAQ (reference sequence). The CDR3 runs to 13 residues. In DNA form, the CDR3 reads TGTGCCAGCACGACCTGGGGGGCGTCTGGCTACACCTTC. As protein: CASTTWGASGYTF.

The chain joins TRBV5-1 to TRBJ2-1; 7 positions match TRBD2. V lost 4 bases, J lost 1 base, and 8 bases stayed unmatched. CDR3 length: 16 amino acids. Germline CDR1 reads SGHRS; CDR2 reads YFSETQ. CDR3 region: CASSGIVGRSYNEQFF. CDR3 sequence (DNA): TGCGCCAGCAGCGGGATCGTCGGGAGGTCCTACAATGAGCAGTTCTTC.

The genes are TRBV12-3 or TRBV12-4 and TRBJ2-1, with 7 positions matching TRBD1. Trimming took 7 bases from V and 5 from J; bases not matched to a gene: 8. The CDR3 runs to 14 residues. The CDR3 is CASTKGARDNEQFF. For the CDR3, the DNA is TGTGCCAGCACCAAGGGGGCAAGGGACAATGAGCAGTTCTTC.